This TCR beta chain was sequenced in a study of T cell repertoires in ileal Crohn's disease. Study as a whole: Roughly 40% were active smokers at surgery; median disease duration was about 7.5 years.

Libraries were prepared by immunoSEQ multiplex PCR; TCRdb keeps only in-frame clonotypes and omits some of them. Here the sample spans 2,000 or so clones, about 73% being singletons. The sorted cells were lamina propria lymphocytes from surgical specimens, first isolated by density gradient. Eligibility required adulthood, ileal or ileocolonic Crohn's disease and indicated ileocolonic resection. This CDR3 contains 15 residues. The germline CDR1 and CDR2 sequences are SGHVS and FQNEAQ. The V and J ends lost 1 base and 2 bases respectively, with 9 bases between them. Points on this clone: The antigen is not known.

Whole-study findings and limits: Mucosal expansions were suggested to be mainly CD8 T cells. Clonality above 26.8% at surgery always came with endoscopic recurrence.

This chain connects TRBV7-8 to TRBJ2-1, with unresolved D. This receptor was obtained from an adult with Crohn's disease. Some clones in this sample may be carry-over from other donors' samples. Source material: CD8+ T cells from ileum. The CDR3 DNA follows: TGTGCCAGCAGCTTAGGGAGTAGCCCCTACAATGAGCAGTTCTTC. This translates into CASSLGSSPYNEQFF.